The present entry profiles one T cell receptor beta chain with its context. Its antigen remains unidentified. One base away there is no much larger clone; base qualities are not given. This record belongs to a study of blood T cell repertoires in COVID-19 (TCRdb year 2020). Concerning the study at large: Collaborator samples came from the United States, Italy and Spain and covered acute and convalescent phases of COVID-19. The sample metadata nearly always contained a de-identified subject ID, COVID-19 status, age in years and sex. The repertoires were made available in a free public database intended to serve as a resource for research on the immune response to SARS-CoV-2. Where available, HLA class I and class II types were obtained from metadata supplied by the sample provider rather than from assay-based typing. The material from the prospective study consisted of cDNA or gDNA derived from T cells, B-cell-depleted T cells, or PBMCs. Deeply sampled blood TCRbeta repertoires from subjects exposed to, actively infected with, or recovered from COVID-19 were included in the dataset. Samples were obtained from the ongoing ImmuneRACE study (first 160 participants) and from approximately 1,200 subjects provided by 6 global collaborators. Study-level results and caveats: The quantity of clinical and demographic metadata differed by source and by participant and was supplied without curation.

At one collaborating source in Seattle, patients were enrolled during active infection and were followed longitudinally through the course of disease. Collaborating institutions collected whole blood in K2EDTA tubes following their own protocols. Collaborator samples were shipped for TCRbeta analysis as frozen whole blood, isolated PBMCs, or DNA extracted from either sample type. TCRbeta CDR3 regions were amplified from genomic DNA using the immunoSEQ Assay, a bias-controlled multiplex PCR. Per the source publication's procedure: The number of nucleated cells in each sample was estimated by amplification of reference gene primers within the assay. To quantify the absolute abundance of each unique TCRbeta CDR3 rearrangement, sequence reads were collapsed and filtered. For each sample, productive Simpson clonality was calculated as the square root of Simpson's diversity index across productive rearrangements. This is the immuneACCESS table as TCRdb keeps it, with only in-frame sequences that have V and J called. A part of the clones is gone; compared with another copy, unresolved V genes explain less than half, and the rest is unexplained. D and trimming were read from the DNA, whereas the V and J calls and clone size are those reported in that table. Recorded for this sample are a few hundred thousand clones; around 88% of them occurred a single time. The top ten clones comprise roughly 6.7% of the sample.

The germline V gene provides CDR1 ENHRY and CDR2 SYGVKD. The CDR3 runs 13 residues from the cysteine to the phenylalanine. Here the CDR3 DNA is all that survives: 39 bases in frame from base 1. V and J lose 6 bases and 3 bases, and a span of 12 bases separates them. This receptor chain uses TRBV10-3 and TRBJ2-7; TRBD1 could be the D gene, as 6 bases match. What was sequenced was peripheral blood. The receptor was isolated from a woman in her 30s with COVID-19, enrolled during active disease. The DNA sequence is TGTGCCATCAGGGACGACAGGAGCTACGAGCAGTACTTC. Translated, it gives CAIRDDRSYEQYF.